Below, one T cell receptor beta chain is given with its context. The antigen it binds to is not known. No per-base quality is available; no much larger clone lies one base away. The CDR3 regions of human TCRbeta chains were analyzed by immunosequencing. Under the source paper's analysis protocol: TCRs in the repertoires were compared against a reference library of SARS-CoV-2-specific TCRs that had been generated with the MIRA antigen-specificity platform. Breadth was defined as the fraction of unique TCRs that were SARS-CoV-2-associated. Depth was defined as the fraction of total T cells that were SARS-CoV-2-associated. Each spike-specific TCR was assigned to its reactive spike region and to a CD4 or CD8 class using the MIRA data. Log10-transformed breadth and depth values were compared by one-way ANOVA with Sidak's multiple comparisons tests. As stored in TCRdb, this immuneACCESS dataset retains in-frame rearrangements with V and J assigned. A fraction of the clones does not appear; measured against another copy, unresolved V genes explain less than half of the discrepancy, and the remainder lacks a known reason. The DNA gave D and trimming, while V, J and clone size come from that table. In this sample the table shows about 140,000 clones, about 90% of which occur a single time. The leading ten clones occupy approximately 4.3% of the sample.

Taken from cysteine to phenylalanine, the CDR3 has 16 residues. The DNA shown is the 48-base CDR3, in frame from base 1. The germline ends are 11 bases apart after V is trimmed by 2 bases and J by 0 bases. CDR1 and CDR2 were assigned from the germline V gene as MDHEN and SYDVKM. This entry belongs to a study of T cell responses to AZD1222 COVID-19 vaccine (dated by TCRdb to about 2021). Notes on the research overall: A total of around 240 trial participants underwent TCR sequencing, of whom 200 to 220 had received two doses of AZD1222 and about 26 had received two doses of the MenACWY control vaccine. Trial participants were enrolled by age into 18-55, 56-69 and 70-plus year subgroups, with approximately 150, 30 and 60 TCR-sequenced participants respectively. Overall study outcomes, separate from this receptor: Most participants were white British and females outnumbered males, and the authors suggested that clonal diversity may have been underestimated. After two AZD1222 doses, spike-specific TCR breadth and depth were significantly higher than at day 0 and than in MenACWY recipients. Vaccine-associated CD4 TCRs spanned the whole spike protein, with dominant responses in regions 160-218 and 743-854. Only five or six AZD1222 recipients were SARS-CoV-2 seropositive at baseline, limiting conclusions about previously exposed vaccinees. In the small 56-69-year group, the increase in depth fell short of significance, most likely because of low power. Epitopes outside the regions mutated in the B.1.351 and B.1.1.7 variants were reportedly recognized by nearly half of the unique spike-specific TCRs. Because no day 14 peak-response samples were available, repertoires were characterized only after the peak T cell response.

The time point label corresponds to: about 28 days (+/-7) after the second vaccine dose. Because spike-specific TCR depth and breadth did not differ between the two schedules, AZD1222 recipients who got a second dose at roughly 4 weeks were pooled with those who got a second dose at roughly 12 weeks. Samples from vaccinated people were obtained from the UK trials COV001 and COV002, which included a single-blind randomized controlled phase 2/3 trial of AZD1222 (ChAdOx1 nCoV-19) in healthy adults. For TCRbeta chain sequencing, PBMC samples from trial participants were taken at day 0 and at day 28 after the second dose.

The rearrangement joined TRBV28 to TRBJ1-5, with TRBD1 as a weak D call on 6 bases. The sample in question was peripheral blood, obtained 28 days after the second AZD1222 dose. The TCR was taken from an adult who received the AZD1222 COVID-19 vaccine. The CDR3 corresponds to CASSLGGANSNQPQHF. The nucleotide sequence is TGTGCCAGCAGTTTAGGGGGGGCCAATAGCAATCAGCCCCAGCATTTT.